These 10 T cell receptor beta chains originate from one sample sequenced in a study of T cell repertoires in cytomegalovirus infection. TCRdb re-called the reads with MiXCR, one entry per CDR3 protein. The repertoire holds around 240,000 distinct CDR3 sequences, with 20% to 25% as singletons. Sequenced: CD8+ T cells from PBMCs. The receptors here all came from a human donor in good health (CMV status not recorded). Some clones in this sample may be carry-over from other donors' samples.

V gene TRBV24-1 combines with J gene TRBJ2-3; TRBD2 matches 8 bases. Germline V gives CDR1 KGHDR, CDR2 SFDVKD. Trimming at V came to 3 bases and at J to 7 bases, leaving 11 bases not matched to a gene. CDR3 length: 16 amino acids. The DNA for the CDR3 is TGTGCCACCAGTGATCCCAGATCTCCGGGGGGGAATACGCAGTATTTT. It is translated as CATSDPRSPGGNTQYF.

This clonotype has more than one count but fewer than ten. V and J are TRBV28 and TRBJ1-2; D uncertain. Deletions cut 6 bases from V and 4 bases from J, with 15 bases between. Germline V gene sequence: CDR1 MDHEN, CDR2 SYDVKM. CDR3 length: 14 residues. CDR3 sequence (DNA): TGTGCCAGCAGCTTTACCGGGAGCCTCTATGGCTACACCTTC. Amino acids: CASSFTGSLYGYTF.

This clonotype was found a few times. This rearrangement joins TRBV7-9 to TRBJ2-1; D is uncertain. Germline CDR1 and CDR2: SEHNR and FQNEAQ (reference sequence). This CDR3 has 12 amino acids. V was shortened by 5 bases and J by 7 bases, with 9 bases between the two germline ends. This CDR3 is CASSVLINEQFF. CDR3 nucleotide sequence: TGTGCCAGCAGCGTACTTATAAATGAGCAGTTCTTC.

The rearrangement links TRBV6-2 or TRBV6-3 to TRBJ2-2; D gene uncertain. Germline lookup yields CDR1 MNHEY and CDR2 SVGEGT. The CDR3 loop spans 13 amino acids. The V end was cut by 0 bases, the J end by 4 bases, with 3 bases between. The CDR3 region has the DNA TGTGCCAGCAGTTACTCGACCACCGGGGAGCTGTTTTTT. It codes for CASSYSTTGELFF.

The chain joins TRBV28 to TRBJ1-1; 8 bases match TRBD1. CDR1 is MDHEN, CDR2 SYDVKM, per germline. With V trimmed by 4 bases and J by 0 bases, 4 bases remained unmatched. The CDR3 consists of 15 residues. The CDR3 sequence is CASSSVTGVNTEAFF. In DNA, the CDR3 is TGTGCCAGCAGTTCGGTGACAGGGGTGAACACTGAAGCTTTCTTT. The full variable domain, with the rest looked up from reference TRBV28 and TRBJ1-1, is DVKVTQSSRYLVKRTGEKVFLECVQDMDHENMFWYRQDPGLGLRLIYFSYDVKMKEKGDIPEGYSVSREKKERFSLILESASTNQTSMYLCASSSVTGVNTEAFFGQGTRLTVV.

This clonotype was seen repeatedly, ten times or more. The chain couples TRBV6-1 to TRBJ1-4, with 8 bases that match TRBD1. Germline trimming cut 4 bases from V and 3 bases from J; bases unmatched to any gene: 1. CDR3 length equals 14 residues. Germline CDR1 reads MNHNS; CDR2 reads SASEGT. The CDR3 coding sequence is TGTGCCAGCAGTGGGACAGGGTCTAATGAAAAACTGTTTTTT. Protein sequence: CASSGTGSNEKLFF.

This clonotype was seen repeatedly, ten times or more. CDR3 coding DNA: TGTGCCAGCAGCTTAGCCCTCGGGTCTAGCGGGGGGGCCCGTATAGGAGAGACCCAGTACTTC. Its translation: CASSLALGSSGGARIGETQYF. The chain combines TRBV7-6 with TRBJ2-5, with 12 positions matching TRBD2. CDR3 length: 21 residues. CDR1 and CDR2 from the germline V gene are SGHVS and FNYEAQ. The ends lost 0 bases at V and 4 bases at J; junction bases unmatched: 18.

The CDR3 sequence is CASSQTGTESPLHF. The CDR3 DNA reads as TGTGCCAGCAGTCAGACAGGGACGGAGTCACCCCTCCACTTT. The chain uses TRBV7-6 and TRBJ1-6; 7 nucleotides align to TRBD1. The V and J ends lost 6 bases and 10 bases, in that order; junction bases with no gene match: 9. This CDR3 is 14 amino acids long. Germline V gene lookup returns CDR1 SGHVS and CDR2 FNYEAQ. The full variable domain, its missing parts supplied by reference TRBV7-6 and TRBJ1-6, is GAGVSQSPRYKVTKRGQDVALRCDPISGHVSLYWYRQALGQGPEFLTYFNYEAQQDKSGLPNDRFSAERPEGSISTLTIQRTEQRDSAMYRCASSQTGTESPLHFGNGTRLTVT.

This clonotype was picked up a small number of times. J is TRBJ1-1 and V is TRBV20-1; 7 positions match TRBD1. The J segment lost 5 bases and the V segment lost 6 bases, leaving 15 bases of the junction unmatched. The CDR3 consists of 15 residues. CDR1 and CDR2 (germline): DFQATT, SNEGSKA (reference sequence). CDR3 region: CSAARQGLVGTEAFF. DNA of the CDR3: TGCAGTGCCGCCCGACAGGGATTGGTAGGGACTGAAGCTTTCTTT.

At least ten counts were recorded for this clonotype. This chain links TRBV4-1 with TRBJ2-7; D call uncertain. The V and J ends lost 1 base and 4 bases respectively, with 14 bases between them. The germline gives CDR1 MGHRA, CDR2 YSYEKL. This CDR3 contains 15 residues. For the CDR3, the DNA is TGCGCCAGCAGCCAAGTCGGCCCCTACGATTACGAGCAGTACTTC. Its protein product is CASSQVGPYDYEQYF.